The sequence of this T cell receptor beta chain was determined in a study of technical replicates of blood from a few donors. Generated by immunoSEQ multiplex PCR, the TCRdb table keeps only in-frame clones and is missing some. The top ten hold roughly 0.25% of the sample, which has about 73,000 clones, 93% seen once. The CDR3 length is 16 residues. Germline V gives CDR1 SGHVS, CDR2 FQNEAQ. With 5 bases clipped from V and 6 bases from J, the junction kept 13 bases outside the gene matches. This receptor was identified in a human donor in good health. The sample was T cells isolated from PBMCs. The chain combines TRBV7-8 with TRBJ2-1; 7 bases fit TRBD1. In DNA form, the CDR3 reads TGTGCCAGCAGCCATGCCCCCCAACAGGGGCGCAATGAGCAGTTCTTC. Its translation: CASSHAPQQGRNEQFF.